These T cell receptor beta chains were read from a single sample in a study of post-analysis software for immune sequencing data. TCRdb itself ran the PCR reads through MiXCR, one entry per CDR3 protein. The repertoire holds approximately 730,000 distinct CDR3 sequences, with roughly 27% as singletons. Sequencing input: blood. The receptors were sampled from a girl aged 5-17 years with multiple sclerosis. The CDR3 runs from the conserved cysteine through the conserved F or W. Each record gives: CDR3 DNA, CDR3 protein, D gene, V gene, clone size, J gene. The D gene is left open where the match is weak. Where a row states a size, it is once, few, many or the class of an expanded clone; other rows omit it.

cdr3_nt: TGTGCCAGCAGTCCGGGACAGGGCGGCGTCCTGACTTTC
cdr3_aa: CASSPGQGGVLTF
d_call: TRBD1
v_call: TRBV12-3/TRBV12-4
clone_size: -
j_call: TRBJ2-6

cdr3_nt: TGTGCCAGCAGCCCGGGGGCCGCCAGCCAGAATTCACCCCTCCACTTT
cdr3_aa: CASSPGAASQNSPLHF
d_call: -
v_call: TRBV7-2
clone_size: few
j_call: TRBJ1-6

cdr3_nt: TGTGCCATCAGTAAGGACCCGAACACTGAAGCTTTCTTT
cdr3_aa: CAISKDPNTEAFF
d_call: -
v_call: TRBV10-3
clone_size: -
j_call: TRBJ1-1

cdr3_nt: TGTGCCAGCAGTTTGACAGGGGTGTTTAGGGAGCTGTTTTTT
cdr3_aa: CASSLTGVFRELFF
d_call: TRBD1
v_call: TRBV28
clone_size: few
j_call: TRBJ2-2

cdr3_nt: TGTGCCAGCAGCTTACCGGAGGCTCGATCAGGGATCTATGGCTACACCTTC
cdr3_aa: CASSLPEARSGIYGYTF
d_call: -
v_call: TRBV7-2
clone_size: -
j_call: TRBJ1-2

cdr3_nt: TGCAGTGCTAGAGACGAAATGCAGGGTGCGTTGTACGAGCAGTACTTC
cdr3_aa: CSARDEMQGALYEQYF
d_call: -
v_call: TRBV20-1
clone_size: few
j_call: TRBJ2-7

cdr3_nt: TGTGCCAGCAGTCATCCACCAAGCGGGGACAAAGTGTACAATGAGCAGTTCTTC
cdr3_aa: CASSHPPSGDKVYNEQFF
d_call: -
v_call: TRBV27
clone_size: -
j_call: TRBJ2-1

cdr3_nt: TGTGCCAGCAGTGGACAGACGAGGACAAAGACCCAGTACTTC
cdr3_aa: CASSGQTRTKTQYF
d_call: -
v_call: TRBV27
clone_size: -
j_call: TRBJ2-5

cdr3_nt: TGCAGCACCCTGAAGGATACCCGAGGGCTGAGCTCCTACAATGAGCAGTTCTTC
cdr3_aa: CSTLKDTRGLSSYNEQFF
d_call: -
v_call: TRBV29-1
clone_size: -
j_call: TRBJ2-1

cdr3_nt: TGCAGCGTTGAGGACAGGACCCCGGGGGAGCAGTACTTC
cdr3_aa: CSVEDRTPGEQYF
d_call: TRBD1
v_call: TRBV29-1
clone_size: -
j_call: TRBJ2-7

cdr3_nt: TGCGCCAGCAGCTTGGGGACGGGGGCCGTGAATCAGCCCCAGCATTTT
cdr3_aa: CASSLGTGAVNQPQHF
d_call: -
v_call: TRBV5-1
clone_size: few
j_call: TRBJ1-5

cdr3_nt: TGTGCCAGCAGCCAAGTCTTCGTGCGGGAGGGATCCTACAATGAGCAGTTCTTC
cdr3_aa: CASSQVFVREGSYNEQFF
d_call: TRBD2
v_call: TRBV3-1
clone_size: -
j_call: TRBJ2-1

cdr3_nt: TGCGCCAGCAGCCTCGGGAGGGATCCTGGTAATTCACCCCTCCACTTT
cdr3_aa: CASSLGRDPGNSPLHF
d_call: -
v_call: TRBV4-1
clone_size: -
j_call: TRBJ1-6

cdr3_nt: TGTGCCAGCAGCTTAAGTTTTGGGGGTGAGGTGTTGACCCGGACCACAGATACGCAGTATTTT
cdr3_aa: CASSLSFGGEVLTRTTDTQYF
d_call: -
v_call: TRBV7-6
clone_size: -
j_call: TRBJ2-3

cdr3_nt: TGTGCCAGCAGCAACTCTGGAAACACCATATATTTT
cdr3_aa: CASSNSGNTIYF
d_call: -
v_call: TRBV6-5
clone_size: -
j_call: TRBJ1-3

cdr3_nt: TGCGCCAGCAGAACTCGATCTAGCGGGGGTTACGAGCAGTACTTC
cdr3_aa: CASRTRSSGGYEQYF
d_call: TRBD2
v_call: TRBV5-1
clone_size: -
j_call: TRBJ2-7

cdr3_nt: TGTGCCAGCAGTTACGGCGGGCTAAGCAATCAGCCCCAGCATTTT
cdr3_aa: CASSYGGLSNQPQHF
d_call: -
v_call: TRBV6-6
clone_size: -
j_call: TRBJ1-5

cdr3_nt: TGTGCCAGCAGTTACCCGTCACTAGTGCCTCGTTCAGATACGCAGTATTTT
cdr3_aa: CASSYPSLVPRSDTQYF
d_call: -
v_call: TRBV6-2/TRBV6-3
clone_size: -
j_call: TRBJ2-3

cdr3_nt: TGCAGCGTTGAAAGTGTAGGCTACGAGCAGTACTTC
cdr3_aa: CSVESVGYEQYF
d_call: -
v_call: TRBV29-1
clone_size: -
j_call: TRBJ2-7

cdr3_nt: TGCGCCAGCAGCTTGGCCGTGGGGGCAGATACGCAGTATTTT
cdr3_aa: CASSLAVGADTQYF
d_call: -
v_call: TRBV5-1
clone_size: -
j_call: TRBJ2-3

cdr3_nt: TGTGCCAGCAGCCCTAACAGGGGAGGGGATGAGCAGTTCTTC
cdr3_aa: CASSPNRGGDEQFF
d_call: -
v_call: TRBV27
clone_size: few
j_call: TRBJ2-1

cdr3_nt: TGTGCCAGCACCCCTAGTAGGGATATTGCTGTTGAGCAGTACTTC
cdr3_aa: CASTPSRDIAVEQYF
d_call: -
v_call: TRBV7-6
clone_size: -
j_call: TRBJ2-7

cdr3_nt: TGTGCCAGCAGGTCTATAGCCAAAAACATTCAGTACTTC
cdr3_aa: CASRSIAKNIQYF
d_call: -
v_call: TRBV28
clone_size: -
j_call: TRBJ2-4

cdr3_nt: TGTGCCATCAGTGCACTCTCAGGGGCCTACGAGCAGTACTTC
cdr3_aa: CAISALSGAYEQYF
d_call: -
v_call: TRBV10-3
clone_size: few
j_call: TRBJ2-7

cdr3_nt: TGTGCCAGCAGCCAAGAAGGACGGCAGACGAACACTGAAGCTTTCTTT
cdr3_aa: CASSQEGRQTNTEAFF
d_call: -
v_call: TRBV3-1
clone_size: -
j_call: TRBJ1-1

cdr3_nt: TGTGCCAGCAGCTTAAGCCCCAACGGGTACTACGAGCAGTACTTC
cdr3_aa: CASSLSPNGYYEQYF
d_call: -
v_call: TRBV7-2
clone_size: -
j_call: TRBJ2-7

cdr3_nt: TGCAGCGCTGGGGGACAGATGAACACTGAAGCTTTCTTT
cdr3_aa: CSAGGQMNTEAFF
d_call: TRBD1
v_call: TRBV29-1
clone_size: -
j_call: TRBJ1-1

cdr3_nt: TGTGCCAGCAGCTTAGTTCGGGGTTCTTCTAATGAGCAGTTCTTC
cdr3_aa: CASSLVRGSSNEQFF
d_call: -
v_call: TRBV7-9
clone_size: few
j_call: TRBJ2-1

cdr3_nt: TGCAGCGCCCGACTAGCGGGGTCCTACGAGCAGTACTTC
cdr3_aa: CSARLAGSYEQYF
d_call: TRBD2
v_call: TRBV29-1
clone_size: many
j_call: TRBJ2-7

cdr3_nt: TGCAGCGTTGCCGGGGGGACAGGGGTAGCGGGTGAGCAGTTCTTC
cdr3_aa: CSVAGGTGVAGEQFF
d_call: TRBD1
v_call: TRBV29-1
clone_size: many
j_call: TRBJ2-1